The rows below give T cell receptor beta chains drawn from one sample of a study of T cell responses to AZD1222 COVID-19 vaccine. Generated by immunoSEQ multiplex PCR, the TCRdb table keeps only in-frame clones and is missing some. The sample yields about 99,000 clones, 88% seen once. The sequenced sample was peripheral blood, obtained on day 0 of AZD1222 vaccination. The receptor set was obtained from an adult in good health. CDR3s include the opening cysteine and the closing phenylalanine or tryptophan. Fields, in order: D gene, CDR3 length, J gene, clone size, V gene, CDR3 DNA, CDR3 protein. D genes are given only for firm matches. Clone size is shown for a subset of rows, as once, few, many or a class of expanded clone.

.,17,TRBJ1-1,.,TRBV10-1,TGCGCCAGCAGTGGTATACCAGGGCGGGGCATGAACACTGAAGCTTTCTTT,CASSGIPGRGMNTEAFF
.,16,TRBJ2-1,.,TRBV4-1,TGCGCCAGCAGCCTCCCGGGACGCCGGAATTACAATGAGCAGTTCTTC,CASSLPGRRNYNEQFF
.,13,TRBJ2-1,.,TRBV2,TGTGCCAGCAGTGAGCTAAGATACAATGAGCAGTTCTTC,CASSELRYNEQFF
.,16,TRBJ2-2,once,TRBV7-6,TGTGCCAGCAGCTTAGCTGAGGGAGATTACACCGGGGAGCTGTTTTTT,CASSLAEGDYTGELFF
.,14,TRBJ1-6,few,TRBV30,TGTGCCTGGAAACCCTCGGGGGAGTATTCACCCCTCCACTTT,CAWKPSGEYSPLHF
.,13,TRBJ2-5,.,TRBV19,TGTGCCAGTAGTATCCGAAGGGGAGAGACCCAGTACTTC,CASSIRRGETQYF
.,21,TRBJ1-3,.,TRBV3-1/TRBV3-2,TGTGCCAGCAGCCAAGATTGGTTCGACAGGTTCCTATCCGGGCCTGGAAACACCATATATTTT,CASSQDWFDRFLSGPGNTIYF
.,12,TRBJ1-6,.,TRBV28,TGTGCCAGCAGTTTCGGGGTTCTGACCCTCCACTTT,CASSFGVLTLHF
TRBD2,15,TRBJ2-7,.,TRBV7-9,TGTGCCAGCAGCTCCGGGACTAACTTTACCTACGAGCAGTACTTC,CASSSGTNFTYEQYF
.,14,TRBJ2-5,.,TRBV3-1/TRBV3-2,TGTGCCAGCAGCCCGATGAGGGCCCAAGAGACCCAGTACTTC,CASSPMRAQETQYF
.,14,TRBJ1-4,.,TRBV18,TGTGCCAGCTCACCAAGGCAGGAGTATGAAAAACTGTTTTTT,CASSPRQEYEKLFF
TRBD1,14,TRBJ1-4,few,TRBV11-2,TGTGCCAGCAGTTCCGGACAGGGTAGTCGAAAACTGTTTTTT,CASSSGQGSRKLFF
TRBD1,16,TRBJ1-1,once,TRBV3-1/TRBV3-2,TGTGCCAGCAGCCCTTCTTACAGGGGGTGGGCCACTGAAGCTTTCTTT,CASSPSYRGWATEAFF
.,14,TRBJ1-5,.,TRBV28,TGTGCCAGCAGTTTTCCCGGGGGAAATCAGCCCCAGCATTTT,CASSFPGGNQPQHF
.,14,TRBJ2-6,.,TRBV5-4,TGTGCCAGCAGCCTCCCTGATGGGGCCAACGTCCTGACTTTC,CASSLPDGANVLTF
.,17,TRBJ1-2,.,TRBV10-3,TGTGCCAGCACACAGCCTTATCGACAGGTACTTAACTATGGCTACACCTTC,CASTQPYRQVLNYGYTF
TRBD1,15,TRBJ1-1,.,TRBV9,TGTGCCAGCAGCGTAGTGGGACAGGGAGGCACTGAAGCTTTCTTT,CASSVVGQGGTEAFF
TRBD1,14,TRBJ2-7,.,TRBV28,TGTGCCAGCAGTTCGGGACAGTCGGGATTCGAGCAGTACTTC,CASSSGQSGFEQYF
.,14,TRBJ1-1,.,TRBV6-5,TGTGCCAGCAGTTACGGGGTCGGAGGCACTGAAGCTTTCTTT,CASSYGVGGTEAFF
.,10,TRBJ2-4,once,TRBV5-5,TGTGCCAGCCAGGGGAACATTCAGTACTTC,CASQGNIQYF
TRBD2,16,TRBJ2-6,few,TRBV19,TGTGCCAGTAGTATGGCGCGGGGGACTGGGGCCAACGTCCTGACTTTC,CASSMARGTGANVLTF
TRBD2,15,TRBJ2-1,.,TRBV11-3,TGTGCCAGCAGCTCCGGAGGGACTACATACAATGAGCAGTTCTTC,CASSSGGTTYNEQFF
.,13,TRBJ1-2,.,TRBV5-1,TGCGCCAGCAGCCTACCAGGGGACTATGGCTACACCTTC,CASSLPGDYGYTF
TRBD2,16,TRBJ2-2,.,TRBV9,TGTGCCAGCAGCGCCGGGACTAGCGGCATTGACGGGGAGCTGTTTTTT,CASSAGTSGIDGELFF
.,13,TRBJ2-5,.,TRBV12-3/TRBV12-4,TGTGCCAGCAGTTTAGAGGACGGGGAGACCCAGTACTTC,CASSLEDGETQYF
TRBD2,17,TRBJ2-1,.,TRBV4-2,TGTGCCAGCAGCCAAGGGGGCGGGAGGGCCAACCTCGATGAGCAGTTCTTC,CASSQGGGRANLDEQFF
.,16,TRBJ1-3,.,TRBV28,TGTGCCAGCAGTACAAACCCGGGGTTCGCTGGAAACACCATATATTTT,CASSTNPGFAGNTIYF
.,12,TRBJ1-2,.,TRBV5-5,TGTGCCAGCAGCGCGGAAAGTTATGGCTACACCTTC,CASSAESYGYTF
TRBD2,16,TRBJ2-5,few,TRBV7-9,TGTGCCAGCAGCTTTGGACTAGCGGGACAAGAAGAGACCCAGTACTTC,CASSFGLAGQEETQYF
.,15,TRBJ1-5,.,TRBV15,TGTGCCACCAGCAGAGTACGGTATAGCAATCAGCCCCAGCATTTT,CATSRVRYSNQPQHF
.,17,TRBJ2-4,.,TRBV25-1,TGTGCCAGCAGTGAAGTTAGGCCGGGAGTGGCCAAAAACATTCAGTACTTC,CASSEVRPGVAKNIQYF
TRBD1,15,TRBJ1-2,once,TRBV5-5,TGTGCCAGCAGTACAGGGGTTGTTCCGCTTTATGGCTACACCTTC,CASSTGVVPLYGYTF
.,15,TRBJ1-3,.,TRBV7-2,TGTGCCAGCAGCTTAGAGTTGCTCTCTGGAAACACCATATATTTT,CASSLELLSGNTIYF
TRBD2,19,TRBJ2-2,.,TRBV7-3,TGTGCCAGCAGCTCCCATGCTACCGGGACTAGCGGAAACACCGGGGAGCTGTTTTTT,CASSSHATGTSGNTGELFF
.,14,TRBJ2-2,.,TRBV5-4,TGTGCCAGCAGCGTAGCCGGGGTTGGCGGGGAGCTGTTTTTT,CASSVAGVGGELFF